This T cell receptor (beta chain) was sequenced during a study of T-cell memory formation after mild COVID-19. Findings and limits, study-wide: The study found contracting CD4+ clones mainly in CM and EM and contracting CD8+ clones in EMRA. Confirmation was lacking for SARS-CoV-2 specificity of second-wave clones that peaked on day 37.

This clonotype was seen a few times. Its target is unknown. Researchers used 5'RACE with constant-segment primers to make TCR alpha and TCR beta cDNA libraries that carry sample barcodes and UMIs. Via MiXCR, TCRdb re-called the 5' RACE reads, giving one row per CDR3 protein. Of about 470,000 distinct CDR3 sequences listed, about 23% are singletons. CDR3 length: 15 amino acids. Germline-derived CDR1 and CDR2 are SGHRS and YFSETQ. The junction had 4 bases not matched to a gene; V was cut back by 4 bases and J by 6 bases. The rearrangement links TRBV5-1 to TRBJ2-7, with TRBD2 matching over 16 bases. Input material: PBMCs or a T cell subset sorted from them (not recorded which). This clonotype was sampled from an adult woman who had mild COVID-19 (a few samples of this study predate the infection). Cell type and time point are not known. The CDR3 protein is CASSGGTSGGAEQYF. The CDR3 region has the DNA TGCGCCAGCAGCGGCGGGACTAGCGGGGGGGCCGAGCAGTACTTC.